The TCR beta chain described here comes from a study of CXCR3-negative and CXCR3-positive naive CD8 T cells (dated by TCRdb to the late 2010s). For the study in its entirety: Roughly 140 million TRB reads were obtained in total, roughly 1.5 +/- 0.3 million reads per library. Diversity and physicochemical repertoire analyses covered around 10 donors pooled from two independent experiments. TRBV-TRBJ cluster analysis included naive subsets from a handful of donors and memory cells from 3 donors. Overall study results and their limits: CXCR3 expression partially decreased after cryopreservation, so most assays used freshly isolated PBMCs. Because surface CD5, which is linked to self-reactivity in mice, was comparable between the naive subsets, TCR interaction strength was also inferred from TRB CDR3 physicochemical properties. Comparably high repertoire diversity was found in both naive subsets, whereas much lower repertoire diversity was found in memory CD8+ T cells. TRBV-TRBJ usage was similar between naive CXCR3-negative and CXCR3-positive cells from the same donor, while memory cells showed distinct patterns.

Each CD8+ T cell subset was flow-sorted in triplicate, with 300,000 cells per subset placed directly into RLT lysis buffer. Standard density gradient centrifugation was used to isolate peripheral blood mononuclear cells from buffy coats. An RNeasy Mini Kit was used to extract total RNA from the sorted cells. In regard to this clonotype: Its specific antigen is unknown.

Counted from cysteine to phenylalanine, this CDR3 has 13 amino acids. There is no recorded DNA. From the germline V gene, CDR1 is MNHEY and CDR2 is SVGAGI. Sequencing used a NextSeq 550. The Human TCR Profiling Kit (MiLaboratory) was used to prepare UMI-labeled 5' RACE TRB cDNA libraries. The full amount of extracted RNA was used for cDNA synthesis, and the full amount of resulting cDNA was used for PCR amplification. Libraries were prepared in parallel using an identical number of PCR cycles. Turning to the authors' computational methods: With a requirement of at least two reads per UMI, MIGEC and MiXCR extracted about 52,000 +/- 9,100 unique UMI-labeled TRB cDNA molecules per library. Each library averaged about 40,000 +/- 10,000 functional in-frame TRB CDR3 nucleotide clonotypes without stop codons. After downsampling to 5000 UMI-labeled TRB molecules per sample, diversity metrics such as normalized Shannon-Wiener and Chao1 were calculated in VDJtools. VDJtools was used to calculate clonotype-size-weighted physicochemical properties of the central five CDR3 residues, namely interaction energy, strength, volume and Kidera factor 4. Each CDR3 protein sequence appears as one entry after TCRdb reprocessed the reads, and no DNA is included. These V and J calls originate from TCRdb's pipeline instead of the authors' own analysis. The sample table gives 40,000 to 45,000 distinct CDR3 sequences. The ten top clones hold roughly 14% of the sample.

Material: memory CD8+ T cells from blood. What this sample's cell subset or site label stands for: conventional CD8+ memory T cells (TMEM), sorted as controls. Recombination joined TRBV6-5 with TRBJ2-2. The sequence was obtained from a human donor in good health. Some clones in this sample may be carry-over from other donors' samples. The CDR3 reads CASSYNPLGELFF.